Below are 23 T cell receptor beta chains sequenced from a single sample in a study of siplizumab effects on memory and regulatory T cells (dated by TCRdb to between 2018 and 2020). Library creation used the immunoSEQ multiplex PCR assay. In its TCRdb copy, this immuneACCESS table keeps in-frame sequences only and misses some clones. Where compared with another copy, unresolved V genes explain less than half of these, and the others have no known cause. Across this sample there are 90,000 to 150,000 clones, with around 95% seen only once. Approximately 0.17% of the sample belongs to the ten largest clones. Sequencing input: non-Treg CD4+ T cells sorted from blood. The cell subset or site label, read with the paper, signifies: FACS-sorted unstimulated CD4+ non-regulatory T cells. The receptors were sampled from a human donor in good health.

The CDR3 region is CASTSSREQYF. In DNA, the CDR3 is TGTGCCAGCACCTCCTCTCGCGAGCAGTACTTC. This chain joins TRBV28 and TRBJ2-7; no clear D gene. This CDR3 region has 11 residues. V was trimmed by 7 bases and J by 6 bases, leaving 10 bases between them. Germline assignment: CDR1 MDHEN and CDR2 SYDVKM.

The chain employs TRBV6-1 and TRBJ1-4; D remains ambiguous. V lost 6 bases, J lost 3 bases, and 11 bases lay in between. Germline-derived CDR1 and CDR2 are MNHNS and SASEGT. The CDR3 is 14 residues long. CDR3 amino acids: CASSVTESNEKLFF. CDR3 DNA: TGTGCCAGCAGCGTGACCGAATCTAATGAAAAACTGTTTTTT.

The chain is built from TRBV6-5 and TRBJ1-3; the D is unclear. Germline CDR1 is MNHEY and CDR2 is SVGAGI. Trimming removed 6 bases from V and 0 bases from J, with 12 bases in between. The length of the CDR3 is 15 residues. The CDR3 sequence: CASRTPLRSGNTIYF. In DNA form, the CDR3 reads TGTGCCAGCAGAACACCGCTCCGCTCTGGAAACACCATATATTTT.

The V gene is TRBV25-1, the J gene TRBJ1-3; tentative D call: TRBD1 (5 bases). The CDR3 totals 14 residues. Germline V lookup: CDR1 MGHDK, CDR2 SYGVNS. The V end lost 8 bases, the J end lost 0 bases, and 11 bases lay between the germline ends. CDR3 sequence: CASGPGSSGNTIYF. CDR3 DNA sequence: TGTGCCAGCGGACCAGGGAGCTCTGGAAACACCATATATTTT.

The chain carries TRBV6-5 and TRBJ1-1; maybe TRBD1 (5 bases). Germline V gives CDR1 MNHEY, CDR2 SVGAGI. The CDR3 has 14 residues. V lost 7 bases and J 0 bases, leaving 12 bases between the germline ends. The CDR3 loop reads CASTRGPMNTEAFF. The CDR3 coding sequence is TGTGCCAGCACGAGGGGCCCTATGAACACTGAAGCTTTCTTT.

The rearrangement links TRBV5-4 to TRBJ1-5; 8 bases are shared with TRBD1. The length of the CDR3 is 13 residues. The germline gives CDR1 SGHNT, CDR2 YYREEE (reference sequence). V trimming: 4 bases; J trimming: 7 bases; junction bases outside the gene matches: 4. The CDR3 region has the DNA TGTGCCAGCAGCGGTGACAGGGGACAGCCCCAGCATTTT. Translation gives CASSGDRGQPQHF.

The chain has TRBV27 and TRBJ1-2; D not certain. CDR1 and CDR2 from the germline V gene are MNHEY and SMNVEV (reference sequence). Trimming left V 2 bases short and J 3 bases short, with 7 bases between. This CDR3 is 13 amino acids long. The CDR3 protein is CASSLGLHYGYTF. Written as DNA, the CDR3 is TGTGCCAGCAGTTTAGGTTTACACTATGGCTACACCTTC.

This clone has only one observation. This chain links TRBV18 with TRBJ1-6, with 7 bases matching TRBD1. Germline CDR1 is KGHSH and CDR2 is LQKENI. CDR3 length: 14 residues. V dropped 3 bases and J dropped 16; count of bases not matched to a gene: 12. The CDR3 DNA is TGTGCCAGCTCACCTCCCTCACTCCCAGGGGGGCTCCACTTT. The encoded protein is CASSPPSLPGGLHF.

V and J are TRBV11-3 and TRBJ2-2; D is perhaps TRBD1 (5 bases). V shed 0 bases and J shed 5 bases, with 16 bases lying between them. The CDR3 has 17 residues. Germline CDR1 is SGHNT and CDR2 is YENEEA. The CDR3 DNA sequence: TGTGCCAGCAGCTTAGATCCCCGACAGAAGGGGACCGGGGAGCTGTTTTTT. Its protein is CASSLDPRQKGTGELFF. Looking up the rest from reference TRBV11-3 and TRBJ2-2 gives the full variable domain: EAGVVQSPRYKIIEKKQPVAFWCNPISGHNTLYWYLQNLGQGPELLIRYENEEAVDDSQLPKDRFSAERLKGVDSTLKIQPAELGDSAVYLCASSLDPRQKGTGELFFGEGSRLTVL.

The rearrangement uses TRBV5-1 and TRBJ2-5; a weak D match, TRBD2 (5 bases). Germline V lookup: CDR1 SGHRS, CDR2 YFSETQ. The CDR3 is 12 residues long. The V end lost 6 bases, the J end lost 2 bases, and 8 bases lay between the germline ends. Here the CDR3 DNA reads TGCGCCAGCACAGGCGGGCAAGAGACCCAGTACTTC. Translated: CASTGGQETQYF.

The CDR3 bases are TGTGCCAGCAGTTCCCCGGGACTAGCGGGGGGCCGCCTAATGACCTACGAGCAGTACTTC. Translated, it gives CASSSPGLAGGRLMTYEQYF. J is TRBJ2-7 and V is TRBV28; 15 bases agree with TRBD2. Per germline, CDR1 MDHEN and CDR2 SYDVKM. The V and J ends lost 4 bases and 2 bases, in that order; junction bases with no gene match: 15. The CDR3 length is 20 residues.

The chain has TRBV18 and TRBJ1-5; D not certain. Trimming pared 6 bases from V and 0 bases from J, leaving 12 bases between. In germline, CDR1 is KGHSH, CDR2 LQKENI. This CDR3 comprises 15 residues. The CDR3 nucleotides are TGTGCCAGCTCGTCGGCCGGTAATAGCAATCAGCCCCAGCATTTT. Translating it yields CASSSAGNSNQPQHF.

About this clone itself: Other nucleotide sequences from this sample produce the same CDR3. The gene calls are TRBV7-2 and TRBJ2-5, with D possibly matching TRBD1 (5 bases). This CDR3 contains 13 residues. Between the trimmed V and J ends, which lost 3 bases and 2 bases, there was a span of 7 bases. From germline, CDR1 is SGHTA and CDR2 FQGNSA. CDR3 coding DNA: TGTGCCAGCAGCTTTAGGGGACAAGAGACCCAGTACTTC. It translates to CASSFRGQETQYF.

Regarding this clone: Other DNA sequences in the same sample also yield this CDR3. The chain recombines TRBV2 with TRBJ2-3, with D uncertain. Germline lookup yields CDR1 SNHLY and CDR2 FYNNEI. CDR3 size: 13 residues. The V gene lost 7 bases and the J gene lost 3 bases, with 11 bases spanning the gap. The DNA for the CDR3 is TGTGCCAGCAAGGGTGGTGGAACAGATACGCAGTATTTT. It specifies CASKGGGTDTQYF.

The chain combines TRBV6-6 with TRBJ2-1, with 11 nucleotides matching TRBD2. The CDR3 totals 14 residues. J gave up 8 bases and V 8 bases, and 8 bases lay outside the gene matches. Germline lookup yields CDR1 MNHNY and CDR2 SVGAGI (reference sequence). The CDR3 sequence: CASRNSGGAHEQFF. CDR3 nucleotide sequence: TGTGCCAGCCGAAATAGCGGGGGGGCTCATGAGCAGTTCTTC.

The rearrangement uses TRBV2 and TRBJ1-3; D is undetermined. Trimming took off 6 bases at V and 2 bases at J, with 11 bases between the two ends. The CDR3 totals 14 residues. CDR1 SNHLY and CDR2 FYNNEI come from the germline V gene. This CDR3 reads CASSDVWTGNTIYF. In nucleotides, the CDR3 is TGTGCCAGCAGCGACGTCTGGACTGGAAACACCATATATTTT.

The V call is TRBV21-1, the J call TRBJ1-4. TRBV21-1 is listed as a pseudogene. This CDR3 contains 17 residues. The CDR3 DNA follows: TGTGCCAGCAGCAGACTCCGGGGCCGTTCACGGAATGAAAAACTGTTTTTT. It translates to CASSRLRGRSRNEKLFF.

The gene calls are TRBV6-6 and TRBJ2-2; unclear D gene. The CDR3 totals 12 residues. CDR1 and CDR2 from the germline V gene are MNHNY and SVGAGI (reference sequence). V was shortened by 2 bases and J by 4 bases, with 2 bases between the two germline ends. CDR3 sequence (DNA): TGTGCCAGCAGTTACCCCACCGGGGAGCTGTTTTTT. This sequence encodes CASSYPTGELFF.

The V call is TRBV7-2, the J call TRBJ2-1, with 7 positions matching TRBD1. Per germline, CDR1 SGHTA and CDR2 FQGNSA. V dropped 4 bases and J dropped 15; count of bases not matched to a gene: 9. This CDR3 has 12 amino acids. In nucleotides, the CDR3 is TGTGCCAGCAGCTACACCAGGGACAGCTGGTTCTTC. As protein: CASSYTRDSWFF.

The rearrangement joins TRBV5-4 to TRBJ2-5, with 8 bases lining up with TRBD1. The germline CDR1 and CDR2 sequences are SGHNT and YYREEE (reference sequence). Trimming took 7 bases from V and 2 from J; bases not matched to a gene: 1. The CDR3 has 12 residues. CDR3 DNA sequence: TGTGCCAGCCGACAGGGGCAAGAGACCCAGTACTTC. It translates to CASRQGQETQYF.

This clone has just one count. The CDR3 here is CASSFPEDTEAFF. Written as DNA, the CDR3 is TGTGCCAGCAGCTTCCCCGAGGACACTGAAGCTTTCTTT. The chain has TRBV5-4 and TRBJ1-1; no clear D. This CDR3 comprises 13 residues. V lost 2 bases to trimming and J lost 3 bases, with 8 bases between them. The germline V gene encodes CDR1 SGHNT and CDR2 YYREEE (reference sequence).

V and J are TRBV7-9 and TRBJ2-5; D is possibly TRBD1 or TRBD2 (6 bases each). Germline-derived CDR1 and CDR2 are SEHNR and FQNEAQ (reference sequence). This CDR3 comprises 15 residues. V was trimmed by 1 base and J by 4 bases, leaving 13 bases between them. The CDR3 DNA sequence: TGTGCCAGCAGCTTAGTTTCCGGGGGCGGAGAGACCCAGTACTTC. It translates to CASSLVSGGGETQYF.

The CDR3 region has the DNA TGCGCCAGCAGCTTGTCCCAGGGGACCTACGAGCAGTACTTC. Its translation is CASSLSQGTYEQYF. The gene calls are TRBV5-1 and TRBJ2-7; D possibly corresponds to TRBD1 (6 bases). Germline-derived CDR1 and CDR2 are SGHRS and YFSETQ. V lost 1 base, J lost 2 bases, and 10 bases lay in between. The CDR3 length is 14 residues.